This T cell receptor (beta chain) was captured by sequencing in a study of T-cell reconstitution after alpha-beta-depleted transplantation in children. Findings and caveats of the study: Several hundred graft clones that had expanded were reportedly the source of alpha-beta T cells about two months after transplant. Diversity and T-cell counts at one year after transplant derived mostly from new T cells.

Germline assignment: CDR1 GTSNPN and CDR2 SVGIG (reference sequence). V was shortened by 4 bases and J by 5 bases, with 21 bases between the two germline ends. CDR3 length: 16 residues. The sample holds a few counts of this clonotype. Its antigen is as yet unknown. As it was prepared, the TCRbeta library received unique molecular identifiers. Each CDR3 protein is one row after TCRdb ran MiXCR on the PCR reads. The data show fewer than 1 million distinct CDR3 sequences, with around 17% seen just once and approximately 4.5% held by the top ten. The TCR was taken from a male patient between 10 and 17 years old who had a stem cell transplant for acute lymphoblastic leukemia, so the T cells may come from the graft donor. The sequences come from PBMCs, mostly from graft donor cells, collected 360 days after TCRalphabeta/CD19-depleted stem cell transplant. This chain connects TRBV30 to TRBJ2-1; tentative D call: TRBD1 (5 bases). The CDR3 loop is CAWTFQGAQFNNEQFF. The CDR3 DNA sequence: TGTGCCTGGACCTTCCAGGGTGCCCAATTTAACAATGAGCAGTTCTTC.